The 23 T cell receptor beta chains given below trace back to one sample, sequenced in a study of T-cell reconstitution after alpha-beta-depleted transplantation in children. Unique molecular identifiers were incorporated during preparation of the TCRbeta library. TCRdb redid the calling of the PCR reads with MiXCR, one entry per CDR3 protein. Among roughly 220,000 distinct CDR3 sequences listed, about 12% were seen once. Sequences were derived from PBMCs from the stem cell graft donor, sampled from the stem cell graft. Receptors were obtained from a human donor who donated a stem cell graft to a child with acute lymphoblastic leukemia.

This clonotype was seen at least ten times. This rearrangement joins TRBV28 to TRBJ1-2; maybe TRBD1 (5 bases). Per the germline V gene, CDR1 is MDHEN and CDR2 is SYDVKM. The CDR3 spans 15 residues. Trimming took off 3 bases at V and 4 bases at J, with 15 bases between the two ends. As DNA, the CDR3 is TGTGCCAGCAGTTTGGGTACTCCGCAGGGCTATGGCTACACCTTC. This translates into CASSLGTPQGYGYTF.

The chain combines TRBV29-1 with TRBJ2-1, with D perhaps TRBD2 (6 bases). Per the germline V gene, CDR1 is SQVTM and CDR2 is ANQGSEA. The CDR3 runs to 12 residues. Trimming cost V 1 base and J 10 bases, with 11 bases left between them. CDR3 nucleotide sequence: TGCAGCGTTGAAGGTTCTGGAGGGGAGCAGTTCTTC. Protein product: CSVEGSGGEQFF.

This clonotype was seen repeatedly, ten times or more. J is TRBJ2-3 and V is TRBV19; perhaps TRBD2 as D (5 bases). V lost 5 bases, J lost 5 bases, and 14 bases lay in between. Germline CDR1 is LNHDA and CDR2 is SQIVND (reference sequence). The CDR3 totals 14 residues. CDR3 amino acids: CASSPGGEKDTQYF. In DNA, the CDR3 is TGTGCCAGTAGTCCCGGAGGTGAAAAAGATACGCAGTATTTT.

This clonotype has a count of ten or more. This chain links TRBV14 with TRBJ2-1; 13 nucleotides line up with TRBD2. The trim removed 0 bases at V and 5 bases at J, leaving 13 bases unmatched. The CDR3 covers 20 residues. Germline V gene sequence: CDR1 SGHDN, CDR2 FVKESK. The CDR3 sequence is CASSQEGHWTSGSIHNEQFF. The CDR3, as DNA: TGTGCCAGCAGCCAAGAAGGGCATTGGACTAGCGGGAGTATTCACAATGAGCAGTTCTTC.

This clonotype was seen just once. The chain links TRBV30 to TRBJ1-5; D perhaps matches TRBD1 (5 bases). The CDR3 has 13 amino acids. Germline CDR1 is GTSNPN and CDR2 is SVGIG (reference sequence). The CDR3 coding sequence is TGTGCATGCCAGGGTAGCGGTAATCAGCCCCAGCATTTT. Its protein is CACQGSGNQPQHF. The complete variable domain, with remaining parts taken from reference TRBV30 and TRBJ1-5, reads SQTIHQWPATLVQPVGSPLSLECTVEGTSNPNLYWYRQAAGRGLQLLFYSVGIGQISSEVPQNLSASRPQDRQFILSSKKLLLSDSGFYLCACQGSGNQPQHFGDGTRLSIL.

This clonotype was recorded at least ten times. The chain recombines TRBV6-1 with TRBJ2-2; maybe TRBD1 (5 bases). V lost 2 bases and J lost 1, with 11 bases in between. Looked up from germline, CDR1 is MNHNS and CDR2 is SASEGT. CDR3 length: 16 amino acids. The CDR3 DNA reads as TGTGCCAGCAGTGAATATACCCAGGGGAACACCGGGGAGCTGTTTTTT. This codes for CASSEYTQGNTGELFF.

This clonotype was counted only a few times. The chain employs TRBV27 and TRBJ2-6; the D call may be TRBD1 or TRBD2 (6 bases each). The V and J ends lost 6 bases and 4 bases respectively, with 13 bases between them. This CDR3 is 15 amino acids long. Germline loops: CDR1 MNHEY, CDR2 SMNVEV (reference sequence). Written as DNA, the CDR3 is TGTGCCAGCAGCCTCAGGGGAGGCGGGGCCAACGTCCTGACTTTC. This sequence encodes CASSLRGGGANVLTF.

This clonotype has at least ten counts. The chain joins TRBV20-1 to TRBJ2-3; TRBD2 matches 10 bases. The length of the CDR3 is 17 residues. Germline V gene sequence: CDR1 DFQATT, CDR2 SNEGSKA (reference sequence). With V trimmed by 1 base and J by 1 base, 8 bases remained unmatched. The CDR3 sequence is CSARASGRDGGTDTQYF. Written as DNA, the CDR3 is TGCAGTGCTAGAGCCAGCGGGAGGGACGGGGGCACAGATACGCAGTATTTT.

This clonotype has a count of ten or more. The chain links TRBV4-3 to TRBJ2-1; 8 bases fit TRBD2. The V gene end was trimmed by 0 bases and the J gene end by 1 base; junction bases not matched to a gene: 5. Germline V gives CDR1 LGHNA, CDR2 YSLEER. The CDR3 contains 17 residues. CDR3 region: CASSQDSTSGSYNEQFF. In DNA, the CDR3 is TGCGCCAGCAGCCAAGACAGCACTAGCGGTTCCTACAATGAGCAGTTCTTC.

This clonotype was counted many times. V is TRBV6-1 and J is TRBJ1-1; possibly TRBD1 for D (6 bases). Germline loops: CDR1 MNHNS, CDR2 SASEGT. The ends were cut back, 3 bases at V and 6 bases at J, with 11 bases in the middle. The CDR3 totals 13 residues. The CDR3 region is CASSDQGLAEAFF. The CDR3 bases are TGTGCCAGCAGTGACCAGGGGTTAGCTGAAGCTTTCTTT.

This clonotype has at least ten counts. The chain has TRBV12-3 or TRBV12-4 and TRBJ2-1; D remains ambiguous. Deletions cut 0 bases from V and 3 bases from J, with 9 bases between. The CDR3 is 15 residues long. CDR3 sequence (DNA): TGTGCCAGCAGTTTAGCGGGAAGGTTCTACAATGAGCAGTTCTTC. Translating gives CASSLAGRFYNEQFF.

This chain uses TRBV5-1 with TRBJ2-5, with D perhaps matching TRBD1 or TRBD2 (5 bases each). The V and J ends lost 0 bases and 1 base respectively, with 10 bases between them. Germline lookup yields CDR1 SGHRS and CDR2 YFSETQ. The CDR3 runs 15 residues. In DNA form, the CDR3 reads TGCGCCAGCAGCTTGGCTGGGACCGGCCAAGAGACCCAGTACTTC. This gives the protein CASSLAGTGQETQYF.

J is TRBJ1-2 and V is TRBV20-1; D perhaps matches TRBD1 (6 bases). V was pared by 5 bases and J by 3 bases, with 10 bases between. Germline loops: CDR1 DFQATT, CDR2 SNEGSKA (reference sequence). The CDR3 is made up of 12 amino acids. CDR3 residues: CSAARGDYGYTF. The DNA of the CDR3 is TGCAGTGCTGCGAGGGGGGACTATGGCTACACCTTC.

In regard to this clonotype: Possible read error: a much larger clone is one base away. The chain combines TRBV2 with TRBJ1-3; D may be TRBD1 (5 bases). CDR1 and CDR2 from the germline V gene are SNHLY and FYNNEI. This CDR3 has 15 amino acids. V was trimmed by 4 bases and J by 4 bases, leaving 14 bases between them. CDR3 bases: TGTGCCAGCAGTGGGACACGGGGCAGAGGAAACACCATATATTTT. Its protein product is CASSGTRGRGNTIYF.

In this sample, this clonotype turned up many times. This chain uses TRBV3-1 with TRBJ1-1, with D uncertain. Trimming took off 1 base at V and 0 bases at J, with 12 bases between the two ends. The germline V gene encodes CDR1 LGHDT and CDR2 YNNKEL (reference sequence). The CDR3 is made up of 16 amino acids. CDR3 loop: CASSQALFLMNTEAFF. The CDR3 coding sequence is TGTGCCAGCAGCCAAGCCCTTTTTTTGATGAACACTGAAGCTTTCTTT.

In this sample, this clonotype turned up many times. This chain uses TRBV6-5 with TRBJ2-7; 7 positions agree with TRBD2. V shed 5 bases, J shed 2 bases, and the junction held 6 bases outside the gene matches. The length of the CDR3 is 14 residues. Germline CDR1 reads MNHEY; CDR2 reads SVGAGI. CDR3 nucleotides: TGTGCCAGCAGTCTTAGCGGGTTCGCCTACGAGCAGTACTTC. It yields the protein CASSLSGFAYEQYF.

This clonotype was counted between two and nine times. The rearrangement links TRBV12-3 or TRBV12-4 to TRBJ2-1, with D uncertain. The CDR3 covers 16 residues. V gave up 5 bases and J gave up 8 bases, with 22 bases separating them. CDR3 protein: CASSPRAGPPIYEQFF. CDR3 DNA sequence: TGTGCCAGCAGTCCCCGGGCAGGACCTCCTATTTATGAGCAGTTCTTC.

The CDR3 DNA follows: TGTGCCAGCTCACCGGGACAGCGCTCAGAGCAGTACTTC. Its translation: CASSPGQRSEQYF. V is TRBV18 and J is TRBJ2-7; TRBD1 matches at 7 bases. The CDR3 is 13 residues long. Germline CDR1 and CDR2: KGHSH and LQKENI. Trimming took 3 bases from V and 7 from J; bases not matched to a gene: 6.

In this sample, this clonotype turned up many times. The V call is TRBV5-1, the J call TRBJ2-1; D call uncertain. Trimming pared 0 bases from V and 0 bases from J, leaving 7 bases between. The germline V gene encodes CDR1 SGHRS and CDR2 YFSETQ. This CDR3 contains 15 residues. CDR3 sequence reads: CASSLGGNSYNEQFF. The CDR3 DNA follows: TGCGCCAGCAGCTTGGGAGGTAACTCCTACAATGAGCAGTTCTTC.

V is TRBV27 and J is TRBJ2-3; 12 bases are shared with TRBD2. Trimming cost V 8 bases and J 0 bases; bases outside gene matches: 3. The CDR3 is 15 amino acids. Germline loops: CDR1 MNHEY, CDR2 SMNVEV (reference sequence). Written as DNA, the CDR3 is TGTGCCAGCGAAGGACTAGCGGGGAGCACAGATACGCAGTATTTT. This codes for CASEGLAGSTDTQYF.

This clonotype has ten or more counts. A read error may produce the germline difference seen at one junction end. V and J are TRBV27 and TRBJ2-5, with a weak D call TRBD1 (5 bases). The CDR3 extends over 16 amino acids. In germline, CDR1 is MNHEY, CDR2 SMNVEV (reference sequence). For the CDR3, the DNA is TGTGCCAGCTGTTTAAGGTCCCCAGGGCACCAAGAGACCCAGTACTTC. Translating gives CASCLRSPGHQETQYF.

This clonotype was observed at least ten times. The chain has TRBV4-3 and TRBJ2-7; no definite D call. Trimming removed 1 base from V and 2 bases from J, with 12 bases in between. The germline CDR1 and CDR2 sequences are LGHNA and YSLEER. CDR3 length equals 15 residues. CDR3 loop: CASSQGRVATYEQYF. CDR3 in DNA: TGCGCCAGCAGCCAAGGTAGAGTGGCAACCTACGAGCAGTACTTC.

This clonotype was seen at least ten times. V gene TRBV6-1 combines with J gene TRBJ2-5; D is ambiguous. With 6 bases removed from V and 1 base from J, the gap between germline ends came to 9 bases. Germline V gene lookup returns CDR1 MNHNS and CDR2 SASEGT. CDR3 length equals 13 residues. CDR3 DNA: TGTGCCAGCAGCGGACGTTTCCAAGAGACCCAGTACTTC. Protein product: CASSGRFQETQYF.